The TCR beta chain described here comes from a study of shared clonotypes between healthy human individuals (dated by TCRdb to the early 2020s). Study-wide context: The cohort included a few men and a couple of women between 18 and 49 years of age. Libraries were prepared and TCR repertoires were sequenced by different laboratories using diverse techniques, in order to increase sequencing depth and limit assay-specific biases. To estimate repertoire size and how much clonotype sharing occurs between individuals, the study deeply sequenced the blood TCR repertoires of roughly 5 healthy adults. Between about 0.85 and 9.5 billion PBMCs per donor were obtained by leukapheresis. For each donor, CD4 naive and CD4 memory were each given three plates, CD8 naive was given two plates, and CD8 memory was given one plate. What the authors observed across the whole study: The small number of donors limited the genetic and exposure-history diversity represented. Naive subsets generally had larger estimated clonotype richness than memory subsets. Compared with non-shared clonotypes, the clonotypes found in all four sorted-subset donors had higher generation probabilities. Rarefaction of sorted-subset datasets indicated incomplete sequencing despite the large sequencing depth. Pairwise subsampling indicated that sequencing depth was expected to affect the degree of clonotype sharing among donors. Across a few donors, around 5.4% of naive CD4, 3.5% of naive CD8, around 2.1% of memory CD4, and 0.4% of memory CD8 clonotypes were shared. Sampling was restricted to blood, and TCR repertoires in tissue are likely to differ from TCR repertoires in blood.

The CDR1 and CDR2 encoded by the germline V gene are MNHEY and SVGAGI. Measured from the cysteine to the phenylalanine, the CDR3 is 14 residues long. Only the CDR3 DNA stays, 42 bases, in frame from base 1. Trimming removed 7 bases from V and 2 bases from J, leaving 13 bases between the germline ends. Concerning this clone itself: Its specific antigen is unknown. Within one base of it there is no much larger clone, and no base qualities were kept.

Healthy HIV-negative adults with no recently reported acute infections or vaccinations were included as donors. Every donor was a Caucasian adult living in Nashville, Tennessee, USA. CD4+ T cells were enriched through magnetic negative selection, after which naive cells were positively selected on CD45RA and the remaining negative fraction served as the memory subset. After blood collection by leukapheresis, PBMCs were isolated using Ficoll-Histopaque density gradient centrifugation and then cryopreserved in the vapor phase of liquid nitrogen. Analytical flow cytometry was used to check the purity and quantity of every magnetically sorted T cell population. Genomic DNA was isolated from every sorted fraction and measured by UV absorbance on a Nanodrop 2000c. Using the deep immunoSEQ assay, TCR CDR3 regions were amplified from genomic DNA by multiplex PCR. Genomic DNA extracted from each cell subset was distributed evenly over all wells of several immunoSEQ 96-well plates, and each plate served as one replicate. For sorted subsets, each replicate PCR was loaded with 200 ng genomic DNA, equivalent to 25,000 to 35,000 T cell genomes. Purified libraries were quantified with a Qubit 3.0 fluorometer, sized on a Bioanalyzer 2100, and re-quantified with the KAPA Library Quantification kit. Every immunoSEQ 96-well plate was sequenced on a dedicated single-read 150-cycle Illumina NextSeq 550 flow cell. In the source study's methods: Because the immunoSEQ output included only junctional sequences and no quality scores, the filtering could not be the same as the filtering used for full-length reads. Sequences were annotated with PyIR, a Python wrapper for IgBLAST v1.9, and V/J genes and CDR3 were assigned using IMGT germline references. Any read was removed if the V/J assignment was weak (E-value above 1e-6), the CDR3 was missing, or the read contained stop codons, out-of-frame junctions, or ambiguous translated residues. V3J clonotypes were defined by identical inferred V gene, J gene, and CDR3 amino acid sequence. Percentage overlap between repertoires was computed as shared unique clonotypes divided by the size of the smaller repertoire. Richness of each repertoire was evaluated using RTK rarefaction, the Chao1 estimator, and Recon v2.1 estimates of unobserved clonotypes. OLGA was used to compute generation probabilities for all TCRbeta clonotypes that the gDNA method yielded from a handful of donors. The source is immuneACCESS, and TCRdb retained only in-frame sequences with V and J called. Part of the clones is not carried over; for the studies checked, unresolved V genes explain less than half of this, and the remainder is unexplained. The DNA gave D and trimming, while V, J and clone size come from that table. The sample includes under 1,100,000 clones, with roughly 75% observed a single time. The ten largest clones take up roughly 1.5% of the sample.

Source material: memory CD4+ T cells sorted from blood. The cell subset or site label here, explained by the study, means: CD45RA-negative fraction. Recombination linked TRBV6-5 to TRBJ2-3, with TRBD1 as a weak D call on 5 bases. This receptor was identified in a man aged 18 to 29 in good health. CDR3 region: CASKTGRNTDTQYF. The DNA is as follows: TGTGCCAGCAAAACAGGACGAAACACAGATACGCAGTATTTT.